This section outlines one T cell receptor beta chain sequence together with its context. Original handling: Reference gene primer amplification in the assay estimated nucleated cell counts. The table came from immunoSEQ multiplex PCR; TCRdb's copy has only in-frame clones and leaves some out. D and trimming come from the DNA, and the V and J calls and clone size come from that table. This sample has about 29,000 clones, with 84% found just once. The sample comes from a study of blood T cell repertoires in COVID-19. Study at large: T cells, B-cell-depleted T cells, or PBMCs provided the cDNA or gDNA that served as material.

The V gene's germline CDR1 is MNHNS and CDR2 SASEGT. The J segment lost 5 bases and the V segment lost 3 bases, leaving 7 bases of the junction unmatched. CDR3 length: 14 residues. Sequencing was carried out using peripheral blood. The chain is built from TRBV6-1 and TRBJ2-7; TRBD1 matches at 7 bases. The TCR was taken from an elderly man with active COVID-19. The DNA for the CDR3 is TGTGCCAGCAGTGATACGGACAGGTGGGACGAGCAGTACTTC. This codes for CASSDTDRWDEQYF.